Given below is one TCR beta chain in context. The antigen remains undetermined. Averaging approximately 120 mL, one heparinised blood draw came from each individual donor. This sample is drawn from a study of beta chain features in type 1 diabetes. Broader study findings: Among patients with Type 1 diabetes, TCRB CDR3s were moderately but significantly shorter in every one of the four CD4+ subsets.

The isolated RNA, all of it, was reverse transcribed, so expressed TCRB transcripts were what got sequenced. Assay used: immunoSEQ multiplex PCR; TCRdb lists only in-frame clones, some missing. This sample has around 300,000 clones; 14% to 15% occur once, and the top ten carry 0.015%. Germline V gives CDR1 MNHEY, CDR2 SMNVEV (reference sequence). The V and J ends lost 0 bases and 4 bases, in that order; junction bases with no gene match: 5. The CDR3 has 16 residues. This sequence joins TRBV27 and TRBJ2-3, with 9 bases fitting TRBD1. Input material: naive CD4+ T cells from blood. The source of this sequence is a man aged 18 to 29 with type 1 diabetes. In DNA form, the CDR3 reads TGTGCCAGCAGTTTATCCGGACAGGGGACCTCAGATACGCAGTATTTT. It is translated as CASSLSGQGTSDTQYF.